Listed here is a single T cell receptor (beta chain). The antigen this receptor binds is unknown. Per-nucleotide qualities are absent, and no much larger clonotype sits a single base away. The receptor library was made with the immunoSEQ multiplex PCR assay. On the study's bioinformatics: A statistical classification framework was built for diagnosing cytomegalovirus status from the catalog of TCR beta chain sequences. This immuneACCESS table, as held by TCRdb, lists in-frame sequences with V and J called but not all clones. Of the missing ones, under half trace to an unresolved V gene in checked studies; the others have no known cause. D and trimming were read from the DNA, whereas the V and J calls and clone size are those reported in that table. The sample table lists about 98,000 clones, roughly 87% of them with a count of one. About 6.5% of the sample goes to the ten largest clones. CDR1 MNHEY and CDR2 SVGAGI were looked up in the germline V gene. Including cysteine and phenylalanine, the CDR3 has 11 amino acids. CDR3 DNA is the only sequence kept; it has 33 bases, read in frame from the first base. A distance of 4 bases separates the germline ends of V and J, which lose 4 bases and 3 bases respectively.

The source of the sample is a study of cytomegalovirus exposure and HLA in healthy donors (dated by TCRdb to 2015 to 2018). For the study in its entirety: According to a later analysis, one platform produced both the roughly 130 validation repertoires and the roughly 640 repertoires of the first cohort. To predict cytomegalovirus infection status, the study brought together high-throughput TCR immunosequencing, statistical association of individual TCRs with disease status, and machine learning. A separate validation cohort of 90 to 150 different subjects was used in addition to the approximately 610-subject first cohort. The study aimed to test whether signatures of past pathogen exposure could be identified by cataloging public T cell receptors. Overall study outcomes, separate from this receptor: In vitro tests confirmed that three of the cytomegalovirus-associated TCR beta chains recognize cytomegalovirus antigens. Across donors, most TCR sequences were observed very rarely, whereas some public TCRs were present in many individuals. Of the cluster scores, roughly 95% were above 0 in a later analysis, which found that TCRs clustered in the first cohort also tended to co-occur in the roughly 130 validation repertoires. A later analysis lacked HLA typing for the validation cohort, so it scored co-occurrence in that cohort across all 120 or so repertoires. The authors suggested that the approach could potentially be extended to other disease states and immunological phenotypes. The classifier was reported to diagnose cytomegalovirus status with high specificity and sensitivity in both the original and validation cohorts. The study listed 150 to 200 TCR beta chains as associated with cytomegalovirus.

The donors were included in the validation cohort of some 120 subjects, a group kept apart from the approximately 650-subject first cohort. The rearranged segments are TRBV6-5 and TRBJ2-7, with no confident D gene call. The receptor was isolated from a man between 18 and 29 years old in good health and CMV-seropositive. Input material: PBMCs. In nucleotide form, the sequence is TGTGCCAGCAGTTCCAACTACGAGCAGTACTTC. It specifies CASSSNYEQYF.